The rows below give T cell receptor beta chains drawn from one sample of a study of CD8+ T cells in alopecia areata. The protocol was immunoSEQ multiplex PCR, while the TCRdb copy is restricted to in-frame clones and leaves out a portion. The sample has approximately 89,000 clones, around two fifths seen once. What was sequenced was CD4+ T cells sorted from blood. All receptors come from a human donor with alopecia areata. CDR3s include the opening cysteine and the closing phenylalanine or tryptophan. D genes are given only for firm matches. Where a row states a size, it is once, few, many or the class of an expanded clone; other rows omit it.

abundance	d_gene	v_gene	j_gene	CDR3nt	CDR3aa
few	TRBD1	TRBV5-1	TRBJ2-1	TGCGCCAGCAGCCTCCCCCGGGACAGGTGGGATGAGCAGTTCTTC	CASSLPRDRWDEQFF
few	-	TRBV29-1	TRBJ1-1	TGCAGCGCCACCGGGCAGATGAACACTGAAGCTTTCTTT	CSATGQMNTEAFF
-	-	TRBV29-1	TRBJ2-7	TGCAGCGTCCGGGACAACTCCTACGAGCAGTACTTC	CSVRDNSYEQYF
-	TRBD1	TRBV25-1	TRBJ2-7	TGTGCCAGCAGTGAATACCGGACAGGGGGCTTCAACGAGCAGTACTTC	CASSEYRTGGFNEQYF
few	TRBD1	TRBV29-1	TRBJ2-7	TGCAGCGCATCCCGTGGACAGGGGGCTAACGAGCAGTACTTC	CSASRGQGANEQYF
few	-	TRBV7-2	TRBJ1-3	TGTGCCAGCGGCGGGTACTCTGGAAACACCATATATTTT	CASGGYSGNTIYF
-	TRBD1	TRBV29-1	TRBJ2-7	TGCAGCGTTGAAGATCAGGGACAGGGGGCTGTTGAGCAGTACTTC	CSVEDQGQGAVEQYF
few	-	TRBV30	TRBJ1-2	TGTGCCTGGAGTGCCCAGGGGCATGGCTACACCTTC	CAWSAQGHGYTF
-	-	TRBV30	TRBJ1-5	TGTGCCTGGAGTCGGGGGGCGGACAATCAGCCCCAGCATTTT	CAWSRGADNQPQHF
-	-	TRBV28	TRBJ2-7	TGTGCCACCTCCGGGACGGACCCCTACGAGCAGTACTTC	CATSGTDPYEQYF
-	-	TRBV29-1	TRBJ2-6	TGCAGCGTATCAAACTCCGGGGCCAACGTCCTGACTTTC	CSVSNSGANVLTF
-	TRBD1	TRBV28	TRBJ2-5	TGTGCCAGCAGTCTAACGACAGGGCCCGCCCAAGAGACCCAGTACTTC	CASSLTTGPAQETQYF
few	TRBD2	TRBV7-2	TRBJ2-7	TGTGCCAGCAGCTGGACTAGCGGGAACTACGAGCAGTACTTC	CASSWTSGNYEQYF
-	-	TRBV29-1	TRBJ2-2	TGCAGCGTTGGTAGAGGGGGGGAGCTGTTTTTT	CSVGRGGELFF
few	-	TRBV10-3	TRBJ2-7	TGTGCCATCAGTGAGGTCGACGAGCAGTACTTC	CAISEVDEQYF
-	-	TRBV29-1	TRBJ2-4	TGCAGCGTCGCATGGGGAGCCGATAAGGCCAAAAACATTCAGTACTTC	CSVAWGADKAKNIQYF
-	TRBD2	TRBV29-1	TRBJ2-7	TGCAGCGGACTAGCGGAGTCCTACGAGCAGTACTTC	CSGLAESYEQYF
few	TRBD1	TRBV2	TRBJ2-7	TGTGCCAGCAGAAACGGACAGGTCGGATACGAGCAGTACTTC	CASRNGQVGYEQYF
few	-	TRBV12-5	TRBJ2-5	TGTGCTAGTGGCCCCCCCAACCAAGAGACCCAGTACTTC	CASGPPNQETQYF
few	TRBD1	TRBV29-1	TRBJ2-7	TGCAGCGGGGGACAGGGAGACGAGCAGTACTTC	CSGGQGDEQYF
few	-	TRBV11-2	TRBJ1-1	TGTGCCAGCAGCTTAATGGGTTCGACGAACACTGAAGCTTTCTTT	CASSLMGSTNTEAFF
-	-	TRBV14	TRBJ2-2	TGTGCCAGCAGCCATAATTCGGGGGAGCTGTTTTTT	CASSHNSGELFF
-	TRBD2	TRBV7-9	TRBJ2-3	TGTGCCAGCAGCTCTAGCGGGAACACCGATACGCAGTATTTT	CASSSSGNTDTQYF
-	-	TRBV9	TRBJ2-5	TGTGCCAGCAGCGTTGATGAGACCCAGTACTTC	CASSVDETQYF
-	-	TRBV29-1	TRBJ2-2	TGCAGCGTTGACTCCCTAGGACAGAACACCGGGGAGCTGTTTTTT	CSVDSLGQNTGELFF
-	-	TRBV29-1	TRBJ1-4	TGCACCTTTCGAAGGGCAGGGTTAAATGAAAAACTGTTTTTT	CTFRRAGLNEKLFF
few	-	TRBV30	TRBJ2-4	TGTGCCTGGAGTGCCCGGCTGGATGTCGGAAACATTCAGTACTTC	CAWSARLDVGNIQYF
-	-	TRBV30	TRBJ2-7	TGTGCCTGGAGTGTAACCCGTTACGAGCAGTACTTC	CAWSVTRYEQYF
few	TRBD2	TRBV2	TRBJ2-7	TGTGCCAGCAGGGAGCGGGAGGCAACCTACGAGCAGTACTTC	CASREREATYEQYF
-	TRBD1	TRBV28	TRBJ1-2	TGTGCCAGCAGTCCGGGACAGACTACCTATGGCTACACCTTC	CASSPGQTTYGYTF
-	TRBD2	TRBV7-8	TRBJ2-5	TGTGCCAGCAGCCCGTCCCCTCCGCGGGGGGGAGAGACCCAGTACTTC	CASSPSPPRGGETQYF
few	-	TRBV29-1	TRBJ2-7	TGCAGCGTTGATGGAAACTCCTACGAGCAGTACTTC	CSVDGNSYEQYF
-	TRBD2	TRBV27	TRBJ2-1	TGTGCCAGCAGGAACAGCGGGAGCGGGTACAATGAGCAGTTCTTC	CASRNSGSGYNEQFF
-	-	TRBV4-3	TRBJ1-2	TGCGCCAGCAGCCAGGGGACCATCGAATACTATGGCTACACCTTC	CASSQGTIEYYGYTF
-	TRBD1	TRBV7-6	TRBJ2-5	TGTGCCAGCAGCCAGACAGGGCGAGAGACCCAGTACTTC	CASSQTGRETQYF
-	-	TRBV28	TRBJ1-2	TGTGCCAGCAGACGTACACCAAACGGTGGCTACACCTTC	CASRRTPNGGYTF
-	-	TRBV7-9	TRBJ2-7	TGTGCCAGCAGCTCGGCAGGGATATCCGAGCAGTACTTC	CASSSAGISEQYF
-	TRBD1	TRBV27	TRBJ1-1	TGTGCCAGCAGTGGGGACAGGGGTTCAGCTTTCTTT	CASSGDRGSAFF
few	-	TRBV27	TRBJ2-7	TGTGCCAGCTGGTCGTACCGGGCTCCCTACGAGCAGTACTTC	CASWSYRAPYEQYF
few	-	TRBV29-1	TRBJ2-1	TGCAGCGTCCTTCCTAGGGCGCCATACAATGAGCAGTTCTTC	CSVLPRAPYNEQFF
-	-	TRBV29-1	TRBJ2-2	TGCAGCGTTGAAGCACAGGATGGCACCACCGGGGAGCTGTTTTTT	CSVEAQDGTTGELFF
few	-	TRBV29-1	TRBJ2-5	TGCAGCGTTGTATGGTCCGGGGCGGAGACCCAGTACTTC	CSVVWSGAETQYF
-	TRBD1	TRBV30	TRBJ1-5	TGTGCCTACACAGGGGTCGGGGTCAATCAGCCCCAGCATTTT	CAYTGVGVNQPQHF
-	TRBD1	TRBV5-1	TRBJ2-5	TGCGCCAGCAGTGTCGGACAGGGCCCCCAAGAGACCCAGTACTTC	CASSVGQGPQETQYF
few	-	TRBV19	TRBJ1-2	TGTGCCACCCAAACAAGGGGGTATGGCTACACCTTC	CATQTRGYGYTF
-	-	TRBV29-1	TRBJ2-7	TGCAGCGCAAAAGGGTCCGAATACGAGCAGTACTTC	CSAKGSEYEQYF
few	-	TRBV11-2	TRBJ1-5	TGTGCCAGCAGCTTAGATCTTGTGAATCAGCCCCAGCATTTT	CASSLDLVNQPQHF
few	-	TRBV27	TRBJ1-5	TGTGCCAGCAGTCCGTTGGGTGCCGCGGGCAATCAGCCCCAGCATTTT	CASSPLGAAGNQPQHF
few	TRBD2	TRBV29-1	TRBJ2-7	TGCAGCGTTGACGATGCGACTAGCGGAACCTACGAGCAGTACTTC	CSVDDATSGTYEQYF
-	-	TRBV29-1	TRBJ2-7	TGCAGCGCCGGGGACGGAGCAAGCGGCTACGAGCAGTACTTC	CSAGDGASGYEQYF
-	-	TRBV5-1	TRBJ2-3	TGCGCCAGCAGCTTTGGGAGTAGCACAGATACGCAGTATTTT	CASSFGSSTDTQYF
-	-	TRBV2	TRBJ2-3	TGTGCGGGGAGCGTTGGCACAGATACGCAGTATTTT	CAGSVGTDTQYF
-	-	TRBV29-1	TRBJ1-2	TGCAGCGCCCCAAGTTTAAACGGGTTTAGTGGCTACACCTTC	CSAPSLNGFSGYTF
-	-	TRBV29-1	TRBJ2-3	TGCAGCGTTGGGGGGGATACGCAGTATTTT	CSVGGDTQYF
few	TRBD2	TRBV29-1	TRBJ2-5	TGCAGCGCGGAGCGGGAGAGGGCCGAGACCCAGTACTTC	CSAERERAETQYF
-	TRBD1	TRBV28	TRBJ1-5	TGTGCCAGCAGTTGGGACAGTTCGAGCAATCAGCCCCAGCATTTT	CASSWDSSSNQPQHF
-	-	TRBV29-1	TRBJ2-1	TGCAGCGCTAGACCGACGCAAACGAACAATGAGCAGTTCTTC	CSARPTQTNNEQFF
-	TRBD2	TRBV7-9	TRBJ2-1	TGTGCCAGCAGTACGATCTCGGTCGGGAGGGCTTCCGACAATGAGCAGTTCTTC	CASSTISVGRASDNEQFF